These 19 T cell receptor beta chains came from one sample sequenced in a study of shared clonotypes between healthy human individuals. Sequenced by immunoSEQ multiplex PCR; TCRdb stores in-frame clones only, minus some. The sample consists of hundreds of thousands of clones, around 77% of them appearing once. Sequencing was carried out using PBMCs. These receptors were collected from a woman aged 40 to 50 in good health. Some clones in this sample may be carry-over from other donors' samples.

The CDR3 region has the DNA TGTGCTAGTGGTGTAGAGCCTGCAGGACAAAGTCGGGCCAACGTCCTGACTTTC. This gives the protein CASGVEPAGQSRANVLTF. The chain employs TRBV12-5 and TRBJ2-6; possible D gene TRBD1, 5 bases. Germline CDR1 is LGHNT and CDR2 is FRNRAP. The CDR3 is made up of 18 amino acids. The V end was cut by 5 bases, the J end by 5 bases, with 22 bases between.

This clone appeared many times. This same CDR3 is encoded by further DNA sequences in the sample. This sequence joins TRBV11-3 and TRBJ2-5; 7 nucleotides agree with TRBD2. Looked up from germline, CDR1 is SGHNT and CDR2 is YENEEA. This CDR3 has 12 residues. The V gene end was trimmed by 9 bases and the J gene end by 3 bases; junction bases not matched to a gene: 4. CDR3 coding DNA: TGTGCCAGTAGCGCGGGAGAAGAGACCCAGTACTTC. This codes for CASSAGEETQYF.

The chain links TRBV18 to TRBJ2-2, with 11 bases that match TRBD2. This CDR3 is built from 16 residues. Germline V gene sequence: CDR1 KGHSH, CDR2 LQKENI. V shed 6 bases and J 1 base; nucleotides not matched to a gene: 4. CDR3 loop: CASSPTSGGNTGELFF. The CDR3 nucleotides read TGTGCCAGCTCCCCAACTAGCGGGGGGAACACCGGGGAGCTGTTTTTT.

This sequence joins TRBV7-3 and TRBJ2-5; D is ambiguous. V shed 3 bases and J shed 4 bases, with 12 bases lying between them. CDR1 SGHTA and CDR2 FQGTGA come from the germline V gene. The CDR3 covers 14 residues. CDR3 loop: CASSFGVYGETQYF. The CDR3 nucleotides read TGTGCCAGCAGCTTTGGAGTATATGGAGAGACCCAGTACTTC.

Regarding this clone: One base separates it from a far larger clone, so it is likely a read error. This CDR3 is also generated by other DNA sequences in the sample. This chain links TRBV11-2 with TRBJ1-1, with D unclear. The V gene's germline CDR1 is SGHAT and CDR2 FQNNGV. Trimming removed 1 base from V and 0 bases from J, with 3 bases in between. The CDR3 contains 13 residues. The CDR3 region is CASSLAMNTEAFF. Here the CDR3 DNA reads TGTGCCAGCAGCTTAGCCATGAACACTGAAGCTTTCTTT.

The chain links TRBV28 to TRBJ2-1; no reliable D call. There are 14 residues in the CDR3. Trimming removed 1 base at V and 0 bases at J, with 4 bases between. CDR1 and CDR2 from the germline V gene are MDHEN and SYDVKM. CDR3 sequence reads: CASSLSSSYNEQFF. The DNA for the CDR3 is TGTGCCAGCAGTTTATCTAGCTCCTACAATGAGCAGTTCTTC.

V is TRBV18 and J is TRBJ2-7; TRBD1 agrees at 9 bases. This CDR3 spans 16 amino acids. Germline lookup yields CDR1 KGHSH and CDR2 LQKENI. V was pared by 5 bases and J by 2 bases, with 10 bases of the junction left unmatched. The CDR3 sequence is CASSTILGTGTYEQYF. The DNA for the CDR3 is TGTGCCAGCTCAACGATCCTCGGGACAGGGACCTACGAGCAGTACTTC.

The chain has TRBV19 and TRBJ1-1; no clear D. V dropped 1 base and J dropped 4 bases, with 10 bases sitting between them. This CDR3 contains 14 residues. Germline-derived CDR1 and CDR2 are LNHDA and SQIVND (reference sequence). The CDR3 is CASSIVEITTEAFF. Here the CDR3 DNA reads TGTGCCAGTAGTATAGTAGAAATTACCACTGAAGCTTTCTTT.

The V gene is TRBV5-6, the J gene TRBJ2-3; a weak D match, TRBD1 (6 bases). Germline-derived CDR1 and CDR2 are SGHDT and YYEEEE. The CDR3 consists of 14 residues. Trimming took 0 bases from V and 6 from J, leaving 11 bases between them. The CDR3 loop is CASSLGTAWDTQYF. As DNA, the CDR3 is TGTGCCAGCAGCTTGGGGACAGCATGGGATACGCAGTATTTT. The entire variable domain, with the rest obtained from reference TRBV5-6 and TRBJ2-3, is as follows: DAGVTQSPTHLIKTRGQQVTLRCSPKSGHDTVSWYQQALGQGPQFIFQYYEEEERQRGNFPDRFSGHQFPNYSSELNVNALLLGDSALYLCASSLGTAWDTQYFGPGTRLTVL.

The chain recombines TRBV7-9 with TRBJ2-7, with D maybe TRBD2 (5 bases). CDR1 is SEHNR and CDR2 is FQNEAQ in the germline V gene (reference sequence). V was pared by 5 bases and J by 6 bases, with 14 bases between. The CDR3 runs to 13 residues. The CDR3 is CASSPLEVGEQYF. The CDR3 DNA reads TGTGCCAGCAGCCCCCTGGAGGTAGGCGAGCAGTACTTC.

The sample holds a few counts of this clone. V gene TRBV5-1 combines with J gene TRBJ1-1; 12 bases fit TRBD1. This CDR3 has 15 amino acids. The V gene's germline CDR1 is SGHRS and CDR2 YFSETQ. The V and J ends lost 3 bases and 11 bases, in that order; junction bases with no gene match: 11. The CDR3 sequence: CASSWGTGGLLLAFF. CDR3 nucleotide sequence: TGCGCCAGCAGCTGGGGGACAGGGGGCCTTTTACTTGCTTTCTTT.

CDR3: CASSPYLGSGGSGEQYF. CDR3 DNA sequence: TGTGCCAGCAGCCCCTACCTCGGGTCAGGGGGTAGCGGGGAGCAGTACTTC. This chain joins TRBV2 and TRBJ2-7; D might be TRBD1 or TRBD2, each matching 7 bases. Germline CDR1 SNHLY, CDR2 FYNNEI. The V end lost 6 bases, the J end lost 7 bases, and 28 bases lay between the germline ends. The CDR3 consists of 17 residues.

V is TRBV14 and J is TRBJ2-4, with 7 bases matching TRBD2. The germline gives CDR1 SGHDN, CDR2 FVKESK. The V gene end was trimmed by 3 bases and the J gene end by 10 bases; junction bases not matched to a gene: 30. This CDR3 has 21 residues. The CDR3 bases are TGTGCCAGCAGCCAGAGTGAGTGGGACGGGAGTAGCGGGTCGAGCCCCGCTATTCAGTACTTC. Its translation is CASSQSEWDGSSGSSPAIQYF.

The chain couples TRBV30 to TRBJ2-5; 7 bases are a match to TRBD2. Germline-derived CDR1 and CDR2 are GTSNPN and SVGIG (reference sequence). The junction had 6 bases not matched to a gene; V was cut back by 2 bases and J by 3 bases. The CDR3 runs 14 residues. CDR3 bases: TGTGCCTGGAGTTTTGGGACTAATAAAGAGACCCAGTACTTC. It is translated as CAWSFGTNKETQYF.

V gene TRBV2 combines with J gene TRBJ2-1; the D gene is possibly TRBD1 (5 bases). CDR3 size: 14 residues. Germline V CDR1 and CDR2: SNHLY, FYNNEI. V was trimmed by 6 bases and J by 0 bases, leaving 9 bases between them. The chain's CDR3 is CASRDISSYNEQFF. CDR3 sequence (DNA): TGTGCCAGCAGGGACATTAGCTCCTACAATGAGCAGTTCTTC.

The rearrangement joins TRBV5-6 to TRBJ2-3, with D possibly TRBD1 on 6 matching bases. The CDR3 is made up of 14 amino acids. Germline CDR1 SGHDT, CDR2 YYEEEE. The V end was cut by 1 base, the J end by 3 bases, with 9 bases between. CDR3 region: CASSLTGLTDTQYF. The CDR3 DNA sequence: TGTGCCAGCAGCTTGACAGGGCTGACAGATACGCAGTATTTT.

The V call is TRBV30, the J call TRBJ2-2; TRBD2 is a possible D gene (5 bases). The CDR3 runs to 14 residues. The germline gives CDR1 GTSNPN, CDR2 SVGIG (reference sequence). The ends were cut back, 4 bases at V and 5 bases at J, with 14 bases in the middle. The CDR3 is CAWKESSYTGELFF. CDR3 bases: TGTGCCTGGAAGGAGTCTAGCTATACCGGGGAGCTGTTTTTT.

The chain employs TRBV7-8 and TRBJ2-5, with D unresolved. In germline, CDR1 is SGHVS, CDR2 FQNEAQ. V was pared by 1 base and J by 4 bases, with 7 bases between. The CDR3 loop spans 13 amino acids. CDR3 sequence (DNA): TGTGCCAGCAGCTTAGGGATCGGAGAGACCCAGTACTTC. Translation: CASSLGIGETQYF.

Written as DNA, the CDR3 is TGTGCCAGCAGTTACTCGGGAAGCCTCTACTATGGCTACACCTTC. It specifies CASSYSGSLYYGYTF. V is TRBV6-5 and J is TRBJ1-2, with D uncertain. The CDR3 contains 15 residues. Per the germline V gene, CDR1 is MNHEY and CDR2 is SVGAGI. V gave up 0 bases and J gave up 3 bases, with 11 bases separating them.